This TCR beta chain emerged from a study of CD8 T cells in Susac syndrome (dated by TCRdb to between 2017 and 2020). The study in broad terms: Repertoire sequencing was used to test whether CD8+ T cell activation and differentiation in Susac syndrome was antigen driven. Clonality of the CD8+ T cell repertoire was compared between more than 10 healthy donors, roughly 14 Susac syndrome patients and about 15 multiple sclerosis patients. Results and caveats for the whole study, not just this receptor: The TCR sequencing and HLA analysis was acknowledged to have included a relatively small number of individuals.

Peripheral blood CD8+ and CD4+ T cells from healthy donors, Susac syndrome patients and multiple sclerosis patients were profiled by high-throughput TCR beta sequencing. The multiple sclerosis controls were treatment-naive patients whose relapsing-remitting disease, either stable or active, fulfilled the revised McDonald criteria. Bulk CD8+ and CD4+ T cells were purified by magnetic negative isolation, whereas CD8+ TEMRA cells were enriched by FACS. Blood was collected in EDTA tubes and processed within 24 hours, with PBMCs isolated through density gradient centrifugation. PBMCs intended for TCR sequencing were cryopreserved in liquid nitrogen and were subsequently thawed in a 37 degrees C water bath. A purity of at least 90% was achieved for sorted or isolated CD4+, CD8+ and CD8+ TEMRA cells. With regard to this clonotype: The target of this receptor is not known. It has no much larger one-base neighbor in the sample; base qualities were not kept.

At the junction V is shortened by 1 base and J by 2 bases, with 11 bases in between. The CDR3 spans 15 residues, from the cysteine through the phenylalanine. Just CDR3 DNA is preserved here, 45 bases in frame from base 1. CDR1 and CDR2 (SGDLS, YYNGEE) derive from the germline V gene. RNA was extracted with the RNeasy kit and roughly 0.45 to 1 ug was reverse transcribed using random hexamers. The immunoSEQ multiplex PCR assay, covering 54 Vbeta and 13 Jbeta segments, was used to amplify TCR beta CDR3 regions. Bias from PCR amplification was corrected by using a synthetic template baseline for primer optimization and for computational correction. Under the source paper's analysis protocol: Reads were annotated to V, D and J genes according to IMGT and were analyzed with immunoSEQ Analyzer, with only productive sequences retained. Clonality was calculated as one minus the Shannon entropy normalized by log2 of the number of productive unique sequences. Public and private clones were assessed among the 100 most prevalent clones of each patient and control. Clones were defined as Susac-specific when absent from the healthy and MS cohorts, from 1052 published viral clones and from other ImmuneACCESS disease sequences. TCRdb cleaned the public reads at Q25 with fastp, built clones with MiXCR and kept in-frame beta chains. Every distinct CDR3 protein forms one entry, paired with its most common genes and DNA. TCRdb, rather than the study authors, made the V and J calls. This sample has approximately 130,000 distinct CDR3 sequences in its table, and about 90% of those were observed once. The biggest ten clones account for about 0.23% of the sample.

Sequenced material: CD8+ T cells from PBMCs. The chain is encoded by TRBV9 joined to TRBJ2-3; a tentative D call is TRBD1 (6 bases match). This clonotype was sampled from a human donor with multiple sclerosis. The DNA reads TGTGCCAGCAGCGTAACAGGGTTTCTCACAGATACGCAGTATTTT. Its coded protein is CASSVTGFLTDTQYF.